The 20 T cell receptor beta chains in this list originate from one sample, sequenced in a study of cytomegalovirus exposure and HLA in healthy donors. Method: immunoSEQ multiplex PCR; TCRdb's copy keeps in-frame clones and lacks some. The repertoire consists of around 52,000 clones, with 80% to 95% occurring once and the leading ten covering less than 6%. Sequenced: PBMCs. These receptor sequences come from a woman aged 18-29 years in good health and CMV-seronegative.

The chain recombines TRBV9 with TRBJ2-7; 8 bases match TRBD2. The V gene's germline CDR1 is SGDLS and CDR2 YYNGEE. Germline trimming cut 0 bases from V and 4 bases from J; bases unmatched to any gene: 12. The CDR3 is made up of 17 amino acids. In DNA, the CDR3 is TGTGCCAGCAGCGTAGGACCCTCCCCGGCTAGCGGGTACGAGCAGTACTTC. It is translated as CASSVGPSPASGYEQYF.

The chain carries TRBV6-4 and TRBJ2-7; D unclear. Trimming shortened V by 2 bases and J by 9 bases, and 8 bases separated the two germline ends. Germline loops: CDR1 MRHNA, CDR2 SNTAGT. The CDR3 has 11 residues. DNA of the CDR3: TGTGCCAGCAGTGACCCCGGTGGGCAGTACGTC. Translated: CASSDPGGQYV.

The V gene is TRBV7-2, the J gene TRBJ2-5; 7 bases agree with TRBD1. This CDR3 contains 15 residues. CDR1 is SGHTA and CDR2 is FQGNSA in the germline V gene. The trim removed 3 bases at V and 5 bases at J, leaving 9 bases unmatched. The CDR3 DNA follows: TGTGCCAGCAGCTTTGACTCCGACAGGGCCGAGACCCAGTACTTC. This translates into CASSFDSDRAETQYF.

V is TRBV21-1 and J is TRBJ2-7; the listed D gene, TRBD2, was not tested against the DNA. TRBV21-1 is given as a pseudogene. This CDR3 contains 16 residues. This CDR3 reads CASMYKGLPVRFFGFF. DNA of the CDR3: TGTGCCAGCATGTATAAGGGACTGCCAGTTCGTTTTTTTGGTTTCTTC.

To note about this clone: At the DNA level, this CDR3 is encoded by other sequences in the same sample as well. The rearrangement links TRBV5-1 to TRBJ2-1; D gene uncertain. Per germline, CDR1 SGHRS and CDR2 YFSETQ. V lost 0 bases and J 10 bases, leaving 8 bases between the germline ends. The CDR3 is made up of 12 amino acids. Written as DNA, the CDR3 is TGCGCCAGCAGCTTGGTATCCGGGGAGCAGTTCTTC. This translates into CASSLVSGEQFF.

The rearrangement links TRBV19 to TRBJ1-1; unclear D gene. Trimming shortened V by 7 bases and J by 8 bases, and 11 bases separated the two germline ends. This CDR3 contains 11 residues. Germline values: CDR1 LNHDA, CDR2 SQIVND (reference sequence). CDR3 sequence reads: CASIEAQEAFF. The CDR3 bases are TGTGCCAGTATCGAGGCCCAGGAAGCTTTCTTT.

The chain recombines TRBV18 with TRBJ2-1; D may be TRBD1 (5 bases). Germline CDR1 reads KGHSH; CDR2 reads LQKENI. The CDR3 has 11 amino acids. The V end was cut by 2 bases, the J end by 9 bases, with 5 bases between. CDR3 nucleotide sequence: TGTGCCAGCTCACCAAGGGGTGAGCAGTTCTTC. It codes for CASSPRGEQFF.

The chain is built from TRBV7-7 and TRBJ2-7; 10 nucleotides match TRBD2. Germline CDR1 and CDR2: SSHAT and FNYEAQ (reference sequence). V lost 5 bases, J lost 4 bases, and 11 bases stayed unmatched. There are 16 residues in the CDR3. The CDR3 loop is CASSPSSGGIVYEQYF. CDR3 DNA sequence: TGTGCCAGCAGCCCCTCTAGCGGGGGAATTGTTTACGAGCAGTACTTC.

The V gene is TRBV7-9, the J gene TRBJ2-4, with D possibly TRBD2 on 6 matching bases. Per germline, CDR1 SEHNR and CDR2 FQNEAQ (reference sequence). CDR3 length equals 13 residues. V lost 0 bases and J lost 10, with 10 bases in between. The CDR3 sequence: CASSLARGGIQYF. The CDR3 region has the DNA TGTGCCAGCAGCTTAGCCCGAGGAGGGATTCAGTACTTC.

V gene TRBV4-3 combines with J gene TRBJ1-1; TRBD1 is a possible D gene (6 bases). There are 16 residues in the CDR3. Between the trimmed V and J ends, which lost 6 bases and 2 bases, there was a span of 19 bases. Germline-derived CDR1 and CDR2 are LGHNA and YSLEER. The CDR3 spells CASSLSSTGANTEAFF. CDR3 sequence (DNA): TGCGCCAGCAGTCTCTCCTCGACAGGTGCCAACACTGAAGCTTTCTTT.

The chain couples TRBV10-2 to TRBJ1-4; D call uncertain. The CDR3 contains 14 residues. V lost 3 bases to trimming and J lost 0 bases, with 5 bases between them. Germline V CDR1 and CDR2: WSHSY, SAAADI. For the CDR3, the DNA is TGCGCCAGCAGTGACCGTGCAACTAATGAAAAACTGTTTTTT. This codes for CASSDRATNEKLFF.

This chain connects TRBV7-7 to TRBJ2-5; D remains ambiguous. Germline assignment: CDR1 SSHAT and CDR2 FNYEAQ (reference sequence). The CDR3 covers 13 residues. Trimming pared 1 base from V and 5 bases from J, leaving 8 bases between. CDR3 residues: CASSLEQIETQYF. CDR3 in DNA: TGTGCCAGCAGCTTAGAACAGATTGAGACCCAGTACTTC.

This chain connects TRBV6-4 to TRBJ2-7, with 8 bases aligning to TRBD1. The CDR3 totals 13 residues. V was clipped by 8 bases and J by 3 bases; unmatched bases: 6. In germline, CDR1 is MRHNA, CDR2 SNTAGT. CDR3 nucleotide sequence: TGTGCCAGCCGGGACAGGCCCTTCTACGAGCAGTACGTC. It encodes CASRDRPFYEQYV.

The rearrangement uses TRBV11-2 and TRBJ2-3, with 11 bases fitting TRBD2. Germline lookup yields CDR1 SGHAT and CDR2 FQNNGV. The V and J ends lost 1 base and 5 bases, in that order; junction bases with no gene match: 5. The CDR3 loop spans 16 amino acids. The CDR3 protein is CASSLVLAGGLDTQYF. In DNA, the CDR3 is TGTGCCAGCAGCTTAGTCCTAGCGGGGGGCCTAGATACGCAGTATTTT.

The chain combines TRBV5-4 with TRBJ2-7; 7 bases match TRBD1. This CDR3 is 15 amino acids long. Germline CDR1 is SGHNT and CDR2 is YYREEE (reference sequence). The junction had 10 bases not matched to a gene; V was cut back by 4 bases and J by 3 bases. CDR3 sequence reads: CASSADRVTGYEQYF. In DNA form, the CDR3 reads TGTGCCAGCAGCGCCGACAGGGTAACAGGCTACGAGCAGTACTTC.

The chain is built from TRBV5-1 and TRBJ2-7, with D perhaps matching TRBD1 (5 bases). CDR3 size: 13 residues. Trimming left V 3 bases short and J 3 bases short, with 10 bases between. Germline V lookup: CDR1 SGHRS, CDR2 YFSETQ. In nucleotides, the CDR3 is TGCGCCAGCAGCTGGGGCGGTAACTACGAGCAGTACTTC. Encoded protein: CASSWGGNYEQYF.

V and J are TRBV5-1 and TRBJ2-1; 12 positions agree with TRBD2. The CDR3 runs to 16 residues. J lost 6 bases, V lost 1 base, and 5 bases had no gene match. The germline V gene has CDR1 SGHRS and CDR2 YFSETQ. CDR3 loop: CASSLLSSGRANEQFF. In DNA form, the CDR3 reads TGCGCCAGCAGCTTGCTCTCTAGCGGGAGGGCCAATGAGCAGTTCTTC.

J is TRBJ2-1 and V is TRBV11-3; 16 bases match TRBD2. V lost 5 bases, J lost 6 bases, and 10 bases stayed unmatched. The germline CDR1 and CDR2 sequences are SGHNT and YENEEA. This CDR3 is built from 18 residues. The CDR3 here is CASSASGTSGGAANEQFF. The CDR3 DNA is TGTGCCAGCAGCGCCTCTGGGACTAGCGGGGGGGCCGCCAATGAGCAGTTCTTC. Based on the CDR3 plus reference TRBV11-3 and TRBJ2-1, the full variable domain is EAGVVQSPRYKIIEKKQPVAFWCNPISGHNTLYWYLQNLGQGPELLIRYENEEAVDDSQLPKDRFSAERLKGVDSTLKIQPAELGDSAVYLCASSASGTSGGAANEQFFGPGTRLTVL.

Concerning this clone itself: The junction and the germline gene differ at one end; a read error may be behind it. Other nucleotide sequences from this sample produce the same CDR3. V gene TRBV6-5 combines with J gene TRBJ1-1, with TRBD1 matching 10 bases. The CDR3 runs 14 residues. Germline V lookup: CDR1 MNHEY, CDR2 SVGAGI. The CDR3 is CASSHQTGGTEAFF. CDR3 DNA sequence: TGTGCCAGCAGCCACCAGACAGGGGGCACTGAAGCTTTTTTT.

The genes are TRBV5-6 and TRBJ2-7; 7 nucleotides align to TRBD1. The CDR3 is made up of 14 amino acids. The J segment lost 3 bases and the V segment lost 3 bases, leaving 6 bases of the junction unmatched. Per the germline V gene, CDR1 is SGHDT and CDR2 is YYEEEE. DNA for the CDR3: TGTGCCAGCAGCTCGGGGACAGTTAACTACGAGCAGTACGTC. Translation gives CASSSGTVNYEQYV.